This TCR beta chain was found in a study of Ad26.COV2.S vaccination and SARS-CoV-2 variants. General study points: Individuals receiving vaccine had higher spike-specific TCR breadth than placebo recipients did.

Specified treatment: roughly 18 received Ad26.COV2.S at low or high dose, single or two shots; 5 received placebo; per-sample allocation not given. All samples were drawn on day 63, counting from the first vaccine or placebo injection. Germline V CDR1 and CDR2: SEHNR, FQNEAQ (reference sequence). The ends were cut back, 3 bases at V and 3 bases at J, with 8 bases in the middle. The CDR3 sequence is 13 residues long. Note on this clone: The antigen remains undetermined.

Repertoires were generated with immunoSEQ multiplex PCR, while TCRdb's copy carries only in-frame clones and drops some. The table records over 400,000 clones, 92% of them present only once. The sample in question was peripheral blood, obtained in a trial of Ad26.COV2.S vaccine versus placebo. The chain has TRBV7-9 and TRBJ1-2, with D perhaps TRBD1 (5 bases). The TCR comes from a person between 18 and 65 years old who received the Ad26.COV2.S COVID-19 vaccine or a placebo. CDR3: CASSFRVDYGYTF. As DNA, the CDR3 is TGTGCCAGCAGCTTCAGGGTGGACTATGGCTACACCTTC.